This TCR beta chain was obtained from a study of CD8 T cells in Susac syndrome. The diagnostic criteria were recently defined, and patients with Susac syndrome met them for definite or probable disease. Findings of the study overall: Clonal expansion was not observed in the Susac syndrome CD4+ T cell repertoires.

Worth noting for this clonotype: Antigen: not known.

Random hexamers were used to reverse transcribe the RNA input (about 0.45 to 1 ug). immunoSEQ multiplex PCR amplified TCR beta CDR3 across 54 Vbeta, 13 Jbeta. TCRdb itself ran the immunoSEQ multiplex PCR reads through MiXCR, one entry per CDR3 protein. This table has under 200,000 distinct CDR3 sequences, 95% to 97% appearing once. Sequenced sample: CD4+ T cells from PBMCs. The TCR comes from a human donor with Susac syndrome.

The CDR3 DNA is TGCAGCGCCTCAATAGCGGGAGGGATCGATGAGCAGTTCTTC. This codes for CSASIAGGIDEQFF. The genes are TRBV29-1 and TRBJ2-1, with 11 bases aligning to TRBD2. The germline gives CDR1 SQVTM, CDR2 ANQGSEA. This CDR3 is built from 14 residues. Trimming at V came to 7 bases and at J to 8 bases, leaving 10 bases not matched to a gene.